The clone carrying this TCR beta chain was counted a few times. The target antigen is unknown. Expressed TCRB transcripts were sequenced because the entire RNA isolate underwent reverse transcription. Some clones are missing from TCRdb's copy, which holds only in-frame ones; the method was immunoSEQ multiplex PCR. The data show just over 600,000 clones, with less than 20% seen just once and under 0.095% held by the top ten. This entry belongs to a study of beta chain features in type 1 diabetes. V shed 1 base, J shed 7 bases, and the junction held 6 bases outside the gene matches. Germline CDR1 and CDR2: LGHNA and YSLEER. The length of the CDR3 is 15 residues. Findings of the study overall: A pattern of fewer insertions and more deletions at VDJ junctions was seen in type 1 diabetes patients. Reads derived from cDNA could over-represent cells showing high TCR expression.

Sorting with CD45RO/CCR7/CD25/CD127/CD95/CD27 yielded naive, central memory, regulatory and stem-like memory CD4+ cells. All sorted populations exceeded 95% purity. Sequencing input: naive CD4+ T cells from blood. This TCR came from a man between 18 and 35 years old in good health. The chain is built from TRBV4-3 and TRBJ2-7, with 11 bases matching TRBD2. CDR3 nucleotides: TGCGCCAGCAGCCAAGGCCTAGCGGGAGGATTTGAGCAGTACTTC. It translates to CASSQGLAGGFEQYF.